This T cell receptor (beta chain) was captured by sequencing in a study of T cell responses to AZD1222 COVID-19 vaccine (dated by TCRdb to about 2021). Study-level background: AZD1222 recipients whose second dose came at about 4 weeks and those whose second dose came at about 12 weeks were combined into one group, since spike-specific TCR depth and breadth did not differ between the two schedules. Trial participants were enrolled by age into subgroups of 18-55, 56-69 and 70-plus years, and about 150, 27 and 61 TCR-sequenced participants, respectively, were included in these subgroups. TCR sequencing covered fewer than 250 trial participants: 200 to 220 given two doses of AZD1222 and 26 given two doses of MenACWY control vaccine. The study at large found these results: Because no day 14 peak-response samples were available, the repertoires could be characterized only after the peak T cell response. Reportedly, almost half of the unique spike-specific TCRs recognized epitopes lying outside the regions that are mutated in the B.1.351 and B.1.1.7 variants. Participants were mostly white British, with more females than males. The authors suggested clonal diversity may have been underestimated. Only five to seven AZD1222 recipients were SARS-CoV-2 seropositive at baseline, limiting conclusions about previously exposed vaccinees. The whole spike protein was spanned by vaccine-associated CD4 TCRs, and dominant responses were seen in regions 160-218 and 743-854. A significant rise in spike-specific TCR breadth and depth was observed after two AZD1222 doses relative to day 0 and relative to MenACWY recipients. In the small 56-69-year group, the increase in depth fell short of significance, most likely because of low power.

A word on this clone: There is no known antigen for this receptor. The sample holds no much larger clone one base away, and base qualities are not on file.

The CDR3 regions of human TCRbeta chains were analyzed by immunosequencing. From the authors' description of their analysis: Repertoire TCRs were matched against a reference library of SARS-CoV-2-specific TCRs generated with the MIRA antigen-specificity platform. Breadth was defined as the fraction of unique TCRs that were SARS-CoV-2-associated, and depth was defined as the fraction of total T cells that were SARS-CoV-2-associated. Using the MIRA data, each spike-specific TCR was mapped to the spike region that the TCR reacts to and placed in a CD4 or CD8 class. Log10-transformed breadth and depth values were compared by one-way ANOVA with Sidak's multiple comparisons tests. TCRdb retrieved this table from immuneACCESS and kept in-frame rearrangements only. Not all clones are present; in checked studies, unresolved V genes account for under half, and no reason is known for the remainder. The DNA gave D and trimming, while V, J and clone size come from that table. The sample contains about 130,000 clones, roughly 90% of them found a single time. The ten largest clones capture roughly 4% of the sample.

V drops 3 bases and J drops 10 bases, leaving 15 bases in between. The CDR3, cysteine through phenylalanine, is 14 amino acids long. CDR3 DNA only is kept here, 42 bases in frame from base 1. Looking up the germline V gene (reference sequence) yields CDR1 MNHEY and CDR2 SMNVEV. The time point label, as the study defines it: baseline before first vaccination. Vaccinee samples came from UK trials COV001 and COV002, including a single-blind randomized controlled phase 2/3 trial of AZD1222 (ChAdOx1 nCoV-19) in healthy adults. For TCRbeta chain sequencing, PBMC samples from trial participants were taken at day 0 and at day 28 after the second dose.

This chain is built from TRBV27 and TRBJ1-4; TRBD1 might be the D gene, on 5 matching bases. The sequence was collected from an adult in good health. The material was peripheral blood, obtained on day 0 of AZD1222 vaccination. The DNA reads as follows: TGTGCCAGCAGTTTGGGCCAGGAGAGGGGAAAACTGTTTTTT. The resulting protein is CASSLGQERGKLFF.